This T cell receptor beta chain was identified in a study of cytomegalovirus exposure and HLA in healthy donors (TCRdb year 2017). For the wider study: In an earlier analysis of roughly 500 of the donors, 250 to 350 Gb of sequence data and 95 million to 130 million unique TCR beta sequences from 180 million or so T cells were reported. Typing coverage differed by locus: A, B, C, DRB1 and DQB1 were typed in roughly 620-630 donors, DQA1 in 500 to 550, DPA1 in 606, and DPB1 in just under 480. On average, 235,054 unique TCR beta nucleotide sequences were sequenced per donor among about 400 genotyped donors of the cohort, with roughly 18% of those sequences being non-productive. In addition to the first cohort of 666 subjects, a separate validation cohort of some 120 different subjects was used. Of the approximately 400 genotyped donors, roughly 80% were placed in the genetic ancestry cluster associated with self-reported Caucasian donors. To predict cytomegalovirus infection status, the study combined high-throughput TCR immunosequencing, statistical association of individual TCRs with disease status, and machine learning. Every discovery cohort repertoire had been produced on one sequencing platform. The T cell repertoires of 666 subjects were profiled by immunosequencing and related to cytomegalovirus serostatus. The study aimed to test whether signatures of past pathogen exposure could be identified by cataloging public T cell receptors. To study patterns of TCR occurrence, a later analysis re-analyzed previously published TCR beta repertoires from under 750 donors and added high-resolution HLA genotyping. An early release covering more than 500 HLA-typed donors comprised about 300 gigabases of sequencing data and around 85 million unique TCR sequences. In the later analysis, no new phenotypic data were used to find candidate immune exposures; instead, reliance was placed on TCR beta sequences and their occurrence across donors. A later genetic analysis used genome-wide SNP genotypes for about 65% of the 666 donors, treating that subset as a discovery cohort. Donor age, sex, ethnicity and CMV serostatus were collected together with the repertoire data. Because of strong linkage in the cohort, roughly five DR-DQ haplotypes were treated as single units for association and clustering. In an earlier analysis of a few hundred of the donors, high-throughput TCR beta sequencing was used to judge whether each TCR beta V gene segment behaved as functional or pseudogenic. HLA typing included class I and class II loci at four-digit resolution.

The CDR3, from cysteine to phenylalanine, totals 13 residues. Only the CDR3 part of the read is kept: 39 bases, read in frame from the first base. V is cut back by 4 bases and J by 3 bases, with 4 bases in the junction unmatched. The germline V gene sets CDR1 to SQVTM and CDR2 to ANQGSEA. The library was made by the immunoSEQ multiplex PCR assay. For the multiplex PCR, a mixture combining 60 forward primers for TCR Vbeta segments and 13 reverse primers for TCR Jbeta segments was used. The CDR3 region of rearranged TCR beta genes was amplified from genomic DNA by a multiplex PCR assay. The amplified TCR beta libraries were sequenced on the Illumina HiSeq System as 87-base-pair reads. In the authors' own workflow: A later analysis tallied around 87 million unique TCR beta chains across the 600 to 700 repertoires, and some 10 million of those chains were shared by two or more donors. Raw reads were error-corrected and collapsed into unique sequences with a nearest-neighbor algorithm that merged closely related sequences to remove PCR and sequencing errors. V, D and J gene segments were assigned by aligning CDR3 sequences to IMGT reference sequences. For a sequence to be retained, a match of at least six nucleotides was required to both a V gene segment and a J gene segment. A rearrangement counted as productive if the CDR3 had no stop codons and remained in frame with V and J, and every other rearrangement counted as non-productive. Following IMGT convention, CDR3 was defined as the stretch from the second conserved V-encoded cysteine to the conserved J-encoded phenylalanine. Sequences without an unambiguous match to a single V gene segment were excluded from the earlier analysis of about 640 of the donors. An earlier analysis of several hundred of the donors classified V segments as functional when productive rearrangements were above 56.7% and as segregating when the standard deviation between donors was above 5%. A statistical classification framework was built to diagnose cytomegalovirus status from the catalog of TCR beta chain sequences. A later analysis assigned V and J genes by comparing TCR nucleotide sequences with IMGT/GENE-DB human TR gene sequences. The TCRdist pipeline was used in a later analysis to assign CDR3 sequences and most-parsimonious VDJ recombination scenarios. A later analysis defined each TCR beta chain by its CDR3 amino acid sequence plus V-gene family, and excluded reads lacking a unique V-gene family. To address suspected cross-contamination and a sequencing artifact, a later analysis removed 450 to 700 highly shared, low-generation-probability nucleotide sequences. In a later analysis, a clonal expansion index for each public chain was calculated from normalized within-repertoire ranks of inferred template counts. A later analysis computed generation probabilities with a VDJ recombination model fitted to out-of-frame rearrangements, and checked the results against IGoR. In a later analysis, hypergeometric tests were used to score TCR-TCR, TCR-HLA and TCR-CMV co-occurrence, with a repertoire-size bias correction applied to TCR pairs. False discovery rates were estimated in a later analysis by permuting HLA or CMV assignments 20 times. In a later analysis, co-occurring TCRs were grouped using DBSCAN, with TCRdist sequence similarity added in when clustering inside HLA-allele-positive subsets. Repertoires with fewer than 30,000 or more than 120,000 public chains were left out of co-occurrence clustering, as were roughly five repertoires with anomalous nucleotide sharing. TCRdb took this table from immuneACCESS and kept in-frame rearrangements with V and J called. Such tables lack part of the clones; where checked against another copy, unresolved V genes explain under half of the gap, and the rest is unexplained. V, J and clone size are those of that table, while D and trimming were read from the DNA. The sample yields 200,000 or so clones; roughly 80% were counted once. Approximately 0.8% of the sample goes to the ten largest clones.

General study outcomes and caveats: A later analysis reported that several top co-occurrence clusters appeared linked to parvovirus B19, influenza, CMV and Epstein-Barr virus. The cohort was sequenced for TCR beta chains only, and without alpha or paired-chain data the features that could be detected were limited. Sequencing depth was assumed to be roughly uniform across donors in the presence/absence analyses, though that assumption may not hold. A later analysis found that HLA-associated TCR beta chains were more clonally expanded and had lower generation probabilities than equally common non-associated chains. Seventeen rarely observed V segments, including chromosome 9 orphons, were excluded from the earlier analysis of approximately 600 of the donors because counts were too low. While some public TCRs were present in many individuals, most TCR sequences turned up only very rarely across donors. Because HLA typing was unavailable for some donors at each locus, only the typed subset was used in association tests. The classifier was reported to diagnose cytomegalovirus status with high specificity and sensitivity in both the original and validation cohorts. The authors suggested that the approach could potentially be extended to other disease states and immunological phenotypes. Compared with the roughly 710-donor mean, donors in an Asian-associated ancestry cluster had fewer N-insertions in productive TCRs, according to a later genetic analysis. A further reported finding was that TCR beta sequences accurately predicted the HLA-A and HLA-B alleles for most subjects in the first cohort. Specific HLA alleles were associated with roughly 16,000 TCR beta sequences at a false discovery rate of 0.05 in a later analysis. Because the 87-base-pair reads could not distinguish some IMGT-functional V segments, including TRBV6-2 and TRBV6-3, those segments were excluded. Correlated functional status among segregating V segments might be attributable to linkage disequilibrium, but an unknown experimental factor could not be ruled out. When HLA alleles, especially DR and DQ, strongly co-occurred, TCR associations were difficult to assign to individual alleles. Most CMV-associated TCR beta chains appeared to be HLA-restricted in a later analysis, and the HLA associations seemed to be driven largely by CMV exposure. In vitro tests confirmed that a few of the cytomegalovirus-associated TCR beta chains recognize cytomegalovirus antigens. The sequencing pipeline was judged likely to have produced a cluster of highly shared sequence variants as a technical artifact. An earlier analysis of some 560 of the donors showed that most TCR beta V segments appeared in productive rearrangements either about 87% or about 30% of the time, which broadly matched IMGT annotations. A total of fewer than 200 TCR beta chains were listed by the study as associated with cytomegalovirus. V-gene and J-gene trimming of TCR beta chains was associated with a missense DCLRE1C variant in a later genetic analysis, and the association was replicated in an independent cohort. In a later analysis, TCR association rates were found to vary across HLA loci, with the most associated TCRs seen for DRB1 alleles and the fewest for HLA-C alleles. Immune exposure information for the cohort was limited to CMV serostatus.

As concerns this clone: The clone's antigen remains unknown. It has no much larger one-base neighbor in the sample; base qualities were not kept.

The cohort comprised under 700 healthy bone marrow donors. Cohort members were all nominally healthy when sampled, although unrecorded immune exposures were likely present. The donor was CMV seronegative and was included in the group of a few hundred seronegative cohort members. Every donor gave a peripheral blood sample, and the peripheral blood mononuclear cells from that sample were used for TCR beta sequencing. The Qiagen DNeasy Blood Extraction Kit was used to extract genomic DNA from the blood cell samples. The chain employs TRBV29-1 and TRBJ1-2; 8 middle bases align to TRBD1. The TCR was taken from a woman under 30 in good health and CMV-seronegative. What was sequenced was PBMCs. The DNA reads TGCAGCGTTGGCTTGACAGGGGACTATGGCTACACCTTC. Its translation is CSVGLTGDYGYTF.